A single sample is the source of the 5 T cell receptor beta chains below, sequenced in a study of spatial heterogeneity in lung cancer. The time point is: blood at routine non-recurrence follow-up after resection. TCRdb called the 5' RACE reads again in MiXCR, with one record for every CDR3 protein. The sample has over 95,000 distinct CDR3 sequences, 11% seen once. Sequenced here: PBMCs, sampled at follow-up. The receptors stem from a female donor with early-stage non-small cell lung cancer.

A word on this clonotype: This may stem from a read error, because a much larger clone lies one nucleotide away. The V call is TRBV12-3 or TRBV12-4, the J call TRBJ2-3; TRBD2 aligns across 8 bases. This CDR3 has 15 amino acids. The chain's CDR3 is CTSTASGLSTDTQYF. The CDR3 nucleotides read TGTACCAGCACCGCTAGCGGGCTGAGCACAGATACGCAGTATTTT.

A few counts support this clonotype. The chain couples TRBV6-1 to TRBJ1-1; unclear D gene. V lost 5 bases, J lost 4 bases, and 14 bases lay in between. Germline V gene data show CDR1 as MNHNS and CDR2 as SASEGT. The CDR3 is 14 residues long. CDR3 bases: TGTGCCAGCAGTAGGCACTCCGAAGGCACTGAAGCTTTCTTT. Protein product: CASSRHSEGTEAFF.

This clonotype appeared many times. One junction end disagrees with the germline gene, perhaps due to a read error. This chain uses TRBV7-3 with TRBJ2-1; D tentatively reads TRBD1 or TRBD2 (5 bases each). The CDR3 is 16 amino acids. Germline V gives CDR1 SGHTA, CDR2 FQGTGA. The CDR3 sequence is CASSLTYGPPRDQQFF. CDR3 nucleotide sequence: TGTGCCAGCAGCCTAACTTACGGTCCACCTCGGGACCAGCAGTTCTTC.

The rearrangement joins TRBV7-8 to TRBJ1-5, with D unclear. In germline, CDR1 is SGHVS, CDR2 FQNEAQ. Trimming pared 5 bases from V and 4 bases from J, leaving 12 bases between. The CDR3 is 14 amino acids. CDR3 amino acids: CASSPTEINQPQHF. CDR3 DNA sequence: TGTGCCAGCAGCCCAACAGAAATAAATCAGCCCCAGCATTTT.

The rearrangement links TRBV7-9 to TRBJ2-1; the match to TRBD1 covers 8 bases. Germline CDR1 SEHNR, CDR2 FQNEAQ (reference sequence). The CDR3 runs 14 residues. Germline trimming cut 6 bases from V and 6 bases from J; bases unmatched to any gene: 7. The CDR3 here is CASRWTGLSNEQFF. CDR3 bases: TGTGCCAGCAGGTGGACAGGGCTATCCAATGAGCAGTTCTTC.